Listed here are 32 T cell receptor beta chains from one sample, sequenced in a study of T cell responses to AZD1222 COVID-19 vaccine. Repertoires were generated with immunoSEQ multiplex PCR, while TCRdb's copy carries only in-frame clones and drops some. The sample includes about 130,000 clones, under 95% of them seen just once. This specimen consisted of peripheral blood, obtained on day 0 of AZD1222 vaccination. The source is an adult in good health.

The chain couples TRBV9 to TRBJ2-2; 7 bases line up with TRBD1. The CDR3 totals 16 residues. Germline V gene lookup returns CDR1 SGDLS and CDR2 YYNGEE. V dropped 0 bases and J dropped 5; count of bases not matched to a gene: 7. The CDR3 bases are TGTGCCAGCAGCGTAGTACAGGGGCCCCTAACCGGGGAGCTGTTTTTT. It is translated as CASSVVQGPLTGELFF.

This clone showed up just once. The DNA of the CDR3 is TGTGCCAGCAGCGTAGGTGGGGGGGCGTTCAACGAGCAGTACTTC. It yields the protein CASSVGGGAFNEQYF. The chain joins TRBV9 to TRBJ2-7, with TRBD2 as a possible D gene (7 bases). The CDR3 is 15 residues long. Germline CDR1 and CDR2: SGDLS and YYNGEE. V dropped 0 bases and J dropped 5 bases, with 15 bases sitting between them.

The chain recombines TRBV27 with TRBJ1-2, with 12 positions matching TRBD1. Germline V gene lookup returns CDR1 MNHEY and CDR2 SMNVEV (reference sequence). After removal of 5 bases from V and 6 bases from J, the junction contained 10 bases not matched to a gene. The CDR3 covers 16 residues. The CDR3 nucleotides are TGTGCCAGCAGTCCGCTTGCGGGACAGGGGGCAAATGGCTACACCTTC. The encoded protein is CASSPLAGQGANGYTF.

The chain combines TRBV2 with TRBJ1-5; the match to TRBD1 covers 8 bases. Germline V gives CDR1 SNHLY, CDR2 FYNNEI. CDR3 length: 15 residues. The ends lost 6 bases at V and 5 bases at J; junction bases unmatched: 9. The CDR3 coding sequence is TGTGCCAGCAGCCCGGACAGGGAGAGCGATCAGCCCCAGCATTTT. Protein sequence: CASSPDRESDQPQHF.

V is TRBV5-1 and J is TRBJ2-1; 8 nucleotides align to TRBD1. The CDR3 contains 15 residues. Unmatched junction bases numbered 5, after V lost 4 bases and J lost 2 bases. Germline V gene sequence: CDR1 SGHRS, CDR2 YFSETQ. CDR3 sequence reads: CASSVEGQAYNEQFF. CDR3 nucleotide sequence: TGCGCCAGCAGCGTGGAGGGACAGGCCTACAATGAGCAGTTCTTC.

The V and J genes are TRBV9 and TRBJ1-3; D gene uncertain. This CDR3 region has 14 residues. Germline values: CDR1 SGDLS, CDR2 YYNGEE. Trimming took off 3 bases at V and 3 bases at J, with 10 bases between the two ends. CDR3 region: CASSAFLGGNTIYF. In DNA form, the CDR3 reads TGTGCCAGCAGCGCCTTTTTGGGTGGAAACACCATATATTTT.

V is TRBV29-1 and J is TRBJ2-1; D is possibly TRBD1 or TRBD2 (5 bases each). Germline assignment: CDR1 SQVTM and CDR2 ANQGSEA. V lost 5 bases and J lost 9, with 11 bases in between. This CDR3 spans 11 amino acids. The CDR3, as DNA: TGCAGCGTTCGCGCTGGGGGTGAGCAGTTCTTC. As protein: CSVRAGGEQFF.

The CDR3 loop reads CASSPRGRNNQPQHF. The CDR3 DNA sequence: TGTGCCAGCAGTCCCCGGGGAAGGAACAATCAGCCCCAGCATTTT. V is TRBV27 and J is TRBJ1-5, with D uncertain. The CDR3 is 15 residues long. Germline lookup yields CDR1 MNHEY and CDR2 SMNVEV (reference sequence). Deletions cut 5 bases from V and 3 bases from J, with 14 bases between.

The rearrangement uses TRBV19 and TRBJ1-2; maybe TRBD1 (6 bases). CDR1 is LNHDA, CDR2 SQIVND, per germline (reference sequence). Trimming removed 8 bases from V and 1 base from J, with 11 bases in between. The CDR3 consists of 13 residues. CDR3 coding DNA: TGTGCCAGTTTACAGGGTCTTAACTATGGCTACACCTTC. This encodes CASLQGLNYGYTF.

The V and J genes are TRBV28 and TRBJ1-5; perhaps TRBD1 as D (5 bases). The CDR3 is 15 amino acids. Trimming removed 4 bases at V and 2 bases at J, with 12 bases between. Germline V CDR1 and CDR2: MDHEN, SYDVKM. The CDR3 spells CASSSRGAGNQPQHF. The CDR3 DNA follows: TGTGCCAGCAGTTCCCGAGGGGCGGGCAATCAGCCCCAGCATTTT.

The chain joins TRBV6-5 to TRBJ2-2; 8 nucleotides align to TRBD1. The CDR3 covers 15 residues. Germline assignment: CDR1 MNHEY and CDR2 SVGAGI. Trimming at V came to 6 bases and at J to 1 base, leaving 4 bases not matched to a gene. The CDR3 bases are TGTGCCAGCAGGACGGGACAGGTGAACACCGGGGAGCTGTTTTTT. Encoded protein: CASRTGQVNTGELFF.

The chain recombines TRBV2 with TRBJ1-5, with a tentative D call TRBD1 (5 bases). Germline V gene data show CDR1 as SNHLY and CDR2 as FYNNEI. V lost 6 bases, J lost 1 base, and 10 bases lay in between. The CDR3 covers 14 residues. The CDR3 bases are TGTGCCAGCAGAACGGGGCTCAGCAATCAGCCCCAGCATTTT. It yields the protein CASRTGLSNQPQHF.

The chain has TRBV19 and TRBJ1-2; a weak D match, TRBD1 (6 bases). CDR1 is LNHDA, CDR2 SQIVND, per germline (reference sequence). CDR3 length: 13 amino acids. V was shortened by 6 bases and J by 4 bases, with 12 bases between the two germline ends. This CDR3 is CASSTGLPYGYTF. The DNA for the CDR3 is TGTGCCAGTAGCACAGGGCTCCCCTATGGCTACACCTTC.

The chain employs TRBV30 and TRBJ2-2; D possibly uses TRBD1 or TRBD2 (5 bases each). The CDR3 runs to 17 residues. V was trimmed by 0 bases and J by 4 bases, leaving 18 bases between them. Germline CDR1 is GTSNPN and CDR2 is SVGIG (reference sequence). The CDR3 nucleotides are TGTGCCTGGAGTGTGAGGGGCCGCCTGAAGAGCACCGGGGAGCTGTTTTTT. This encodes CAWSVRGRLKSTGELFF. The whole variable domain, remainder taken from reference TRBV30 and TRBJ2-2, is SQTIHQWPATLVQPVGSPLSLECTVEGTSNPNLYWYRQAAGRGLQLLFYSVGIGQISSEVPQNLSASRPQDRQFILSSKKLLLSDSGFYLCAWSVRGRLKSTGELFFGEGSRLTVL.

The rearrangement links TRBV18 to TRBJ2-5; D is unclear. Germline lookup yields CDR1 KGHSH and CDR2 LQKENI. V gave up 5 bases and J gave up 0 bases, with 7 bases separating them. The CDR3 loop spans 13 amino acids. This chain's CDR3 is CASSFTDQETQYF. The CDR3 bases are TGTGCCAGCTCATTCACAGACCAAGAGACCCAGTACTTC.

The V and J genes are TRBV6-5 and TRBJ2-5, with TRBD1 identical over 9 bases. This CDR3 comprises 13 residues. CDR1 and CDR2 from the germline V gene are MNHEY and SVGAGI. V lost 6 bases, J lost 5 bases, and 4 bases stayed unmatched. The CDR3 region is CASRDRGPETQYF. In DNA form, the CDR3 reads TGTGCCAGCAGGGACAGGGGACCGGAGACCCAGTACTTC.

The V and J genes are TRBV20-1 and TRBJ2-1; 9 nucleotides align to TRBD2. The germline V gene has CDR1 DFQATT and CDR2 SNEGSKA (reference sequence). This CDR3 contains 15 residues. J lost 4 bases, V lost 3 bases, and 7 bases had no gene match. The CDR3 reads CSASSRGRVYNEQFF. The CDR3 DNA follows: TGCAGTGCTAGTTCGCGCGGGAGGGTTTACAATGAGCAGTTCTTC.

This chain connects TRBV19 to TRBJ1-1; D gene unclear. There are 16 residues in the CDR3. Germline loops: CDR1 LNHDA, CDR2 SQIVND (reference sequence). V lost 3 bases and J lost 3, with 17 bases in between. The CDR3 region has the DNA TGTGCCAGTAGTATTACAGCGATCTACCTCTACACTGAAGCTTTCTTT. Amino acid sequence: CASSITAIYLYTEAFF.

V usage is TRBV19 and J usage is TRBJ1-1; D unclear. The CDR3 totals 14 residues. Between the trimmed V and J ends, which lost 7 bases and 3 bases, there was a span of 15 bases. In germline, CDR1 is LNHDA, CDR2 SQIVND (reference sequence). The CDR3 loop reads CASNSFYSDTEAFF. The CDR3 DNA reads as TGTGCCAGTAACTCCTTCTATAGTGACACTGAAGCTTTCTTT.

This chain connects TRBV9 to TRBJ2-1; D is undetermined. This CDR3 is built from 13 residues. CDR1 SGDLS and CDR2 YYNGEE come from the germline V gene. Trimming removed 1 base at V and 5 bases at J, with 7 bases between. DNA for the CDR3: TGTGCCAGCAGCGTATTAGTAAACAATGAGCAGTTCTTC. Its translation is CASSVLVNNEQFF. Drawing the rest from reference TRBV9 and TRBJ2-1, the complete variable domain is DSGVTQTPKHLITATGQRVTLRCSPRSGDLSVYWYQQSLDQGLQFLIQYYNGEERAKGNILERFSAQQFPDLHSELNLSSLELGDSALYFCASSVLVNNEQFFGPGTRLTVL.

The CDR3 sequence is CASSGRGPIYYGYTF. For the CDR3, the DNA is TGTGCCAGCAGCGGCAGGGGGCCCATCTACTATGGCTACACCTTC. J is TRBJ1-2 and V is TRBV5-5; TRBD1 aligns across 8 bases. The CDR3 is 15 amino acids. Germline V gene data show CDR1 as SGHKS and CDR2 as YYEKEE (reference sequence). The J segment lost 3 bases and the V segment lost 4 bases, leaving 8 bases of the junction unmatched.

The CDR3: CSVRRGTGSYEQYF. The CDR3 region has the DNA TGCAGCGTCCGTAGGGGGACTGGCTCCTACGAGCAGTACTTC. The V call is TRBV29-1, the J call TRBJ2-7; D is possibly TRBD1 or TRBD2 (6 bases each). V lost 6 bases, J lost 0 bases, and 15 bases lay in between. CDR3 length: 14 residues. Germline loops: CDR1 SQVTM, CDR2 ANQGSEA.

The V and J genes are TRBV24-1 and TRBJ2-3, with 12 bases matching TRBD2. The CDR3 has 18 residues. CDR1 KGHDR and CDR2 SFDVKD come from the germline V gene. V trimming: 3 bases; J trimming: 4 bases; junction bases outside the gene matches: 10. The DNA of the CDR3 is TGTGCCACCAGTGATCCGATGCCTAGCGGGAGGGCCGCAGATACGCAGTATTTT. It encodes CATSDPMPSGRAADTQYF.

The CDR3 DNA sequence: TGTGCCAGCAGTTACGGTAGACAGAACTATGGCTACACCTTC. Translation: CASSYGRQNYGYTF. The rearrangement links TRBV6-5 to TRBJ1-2; a weak D match, TRBD1 (5 bases). V gave up 2 bases and J gave up 2 bases, with 9 bases separating them. This CDR3 has 14 residues. Germline CDR1 reads MNHEY; CDR2 reads SVGAGI.

The gene calls are TRBV6-5 and TRBJ1-2; D is undetermined. V lost 3 bases and J 4 bases, leaving 9 bases between the germline ends. CDR1 and CDR2 (germline): MNHEY, SVGAGI. The CDR3 extends over 13 amino acids. The CDR3 DNA reads as TGTGCCAGCAGTTATCAGCTCGGCTATGGCTACACCTTC. Amino acids: CASSYQLGYGYTF.

The chain has TRBV11-2 and TRBJ2-2; TRBD2 matches at 9 bases. The germline gives CDR1 SGHAT, CDR2 FQNNGV. V gave up 1 base and J gave up 1 base; unmatched junction bases: 1. The CDR3 covers 16 residues. CDR3 amino acids: CASSLGLAVNTGELFF. In nucleotides, the CDR3 is TGTGCCAGCAGCTTAGGACTAGCGGTGAACACCGGGGAGCTGTTTTTT.

This chain connects TRBV28 to TRBJ2-7; perhaps TRBD2 as D (5 bases). Trimming cost V 3 bases and J 3 bases, with 15 bases left between them. Germline V gives CDR1 MDHEN, CDR2 SYDVKM. The CDR3 covers 15 residues. The CDR3 region is CASSFRDYNFYEQYF. The CDR3 DNA reads as TGTGCCAGCAGTTTCCGGGATTATAACTTCTACGAGCAGTACTTC.

Only one count was recorded for this clone. J is TRBJ1-1 and V is TRBV19, with D maybe TRBD1 (6 bases). The CDR3 has 13 amino acids. V lost 6 bases and J 6 bases, leaving 14 bases between the germline ends. Germline V gene lookup returns CDR1 LNHDA and CDR2 SQIVND (reference sequence). CDR3 loop: CASRTDRYAEAFF. The CDR3 DNA sequence: TGTGCCAGTAGGACCGACAGGTACGCTGAAGCTTTCTTT.

The gene calls are TRBV5-1 and TRBJ1-2; D gene ambiguous. The V end lost 0 bases, the J end lost 2 bases, and 5 bases lay between the germline ends. CDR1 is SGHRS, CDR2 YFSETQ, per germline. This CDR3 is built from 13 residues. The CDR3 coding sequence is TGCGCCAGCAGCTTGGACATGAACTATGGCTACACCTTC. Translated, it gives CASSLDMNYGYTF.

The table lists this clone with a few counts. V gene TRBV27 combines with J gene TRBJ2-7; TRBD1 matches at 11 bases. This CDR3 comprises 18 residues. The junction had 11 bases not matched to a gene; V was cut back by 1 base and J by 3 bases. The germline gives CDR1 MNHEY, CDR2 SMNVEV (reference sequence). DNA of the CDR3: TGTGCCAGCAGTTTATTCTATTTGGGGGACAGGGGGGACTACGAGCAGTACTTC. It yields the protein CASSLFYLGDRGDYEQYF.

The chain uses TRBV7-2 and TRBJ1-1; no clear D gene. Germline CDR1 is SGHTA and CDR2 is FQGNSA. The CDR3 totals 14 residues. Trimming took 1 base from V and 4 from J, leaving 10 bases between them. DNA of the CDR3: TGTGCCAGCAGCTTAGGAGGGAGAGGCACTGAAGCTTTCTTT. Translation: CASSLGGRGTEAFF.

The chain has TRBV28 and TRBJ2-1, with D tentatively TRBD1 (8 bases). Trimming took 4 bases from V and 4 from J, leaving 14 bases between them. The CDR3 length is 15 residues. Germline loops: CDR1 MDHEN, CDR2 SYDVKM. The CDR3 spells CASSSDREGYNEQFF. CDR3 coding DNA: TGTGCCAGCAGTTCGGACAGGGAGGGTTACAATGAGCAGTTCTTC. The full variable domain, completed using reference TRBV28 and TRBJ2-1, is DVKVTQSSRYLVKRTGEKVFLECVQDMDHENMFWYRQDPGLGLRLIYFSYDVKMKEKGDIPEGYSVSREKKERFSLILESASTNQTSMYLCASSSDREGYNEQFFGPGTRLTVL.